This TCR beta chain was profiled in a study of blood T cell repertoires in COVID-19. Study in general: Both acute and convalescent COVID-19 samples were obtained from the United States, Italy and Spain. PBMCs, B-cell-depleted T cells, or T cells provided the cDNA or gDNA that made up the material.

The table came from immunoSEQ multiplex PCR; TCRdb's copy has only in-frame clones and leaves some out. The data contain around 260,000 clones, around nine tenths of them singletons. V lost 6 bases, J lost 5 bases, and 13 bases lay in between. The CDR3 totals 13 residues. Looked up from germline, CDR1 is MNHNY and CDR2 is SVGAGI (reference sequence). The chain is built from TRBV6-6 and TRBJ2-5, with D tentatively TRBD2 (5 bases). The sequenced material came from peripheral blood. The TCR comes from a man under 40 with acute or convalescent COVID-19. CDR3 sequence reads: CASSVGRGETQYF. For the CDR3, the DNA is TGTGCCAGCAGCGTTGGGAGAGGGGAGACCCAGTACTTC.